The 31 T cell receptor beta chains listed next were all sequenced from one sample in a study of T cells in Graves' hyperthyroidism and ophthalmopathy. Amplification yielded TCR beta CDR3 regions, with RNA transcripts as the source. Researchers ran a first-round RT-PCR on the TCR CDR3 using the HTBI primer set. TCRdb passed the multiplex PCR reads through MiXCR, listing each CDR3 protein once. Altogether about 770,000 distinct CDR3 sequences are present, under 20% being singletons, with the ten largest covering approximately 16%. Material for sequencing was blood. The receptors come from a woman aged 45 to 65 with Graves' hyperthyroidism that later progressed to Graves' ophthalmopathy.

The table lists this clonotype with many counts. This CDR3 is CASSSPSMNTEAFF. As DNA, the CDR3 is TGTGCCAGCAGCTCCCCTTCGATGAACACTGAAGCTTTCTTT. V is TRBV7-6 and J is TRBJ1-1; no clear D. Trimming removed 4 bases at V and 0 bases at J, with 9 bases between. The CDR3 covers 14 residues. The germline CDR1 and CDR2 sequences are SGHVS and FNYEAQ. Supplemented by reference TRBV7-6 and TRBJ1-1, the full variable domain reads GAGVSQSPRYKVTKRGQDVALRCDPISGHVSLYWYRQALGQGPEFLTYFNYEAQQDKSGLPNDRFSAERPEGSISTLTIQRTEQRDSAMYRCASSSPSMNTEAFFGQGTRLTVV.

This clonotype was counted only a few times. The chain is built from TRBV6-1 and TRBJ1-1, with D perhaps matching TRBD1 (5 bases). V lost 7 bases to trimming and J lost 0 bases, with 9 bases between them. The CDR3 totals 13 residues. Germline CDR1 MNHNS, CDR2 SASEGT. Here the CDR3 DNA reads TGTGCCAGCAACCAGGGCATGAACACTGAAGCTTTCTTT. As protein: CASNQGMNTEAFF.

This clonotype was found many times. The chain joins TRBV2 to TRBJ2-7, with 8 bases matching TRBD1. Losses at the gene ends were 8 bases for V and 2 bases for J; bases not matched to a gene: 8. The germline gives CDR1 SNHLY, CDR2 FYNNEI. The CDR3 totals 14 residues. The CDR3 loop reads CASCPRTGPYEQYF. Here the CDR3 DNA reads TGTGCCAGCTGCCCGAGGACAGGGCCCTACGAGCAGTACTTC.

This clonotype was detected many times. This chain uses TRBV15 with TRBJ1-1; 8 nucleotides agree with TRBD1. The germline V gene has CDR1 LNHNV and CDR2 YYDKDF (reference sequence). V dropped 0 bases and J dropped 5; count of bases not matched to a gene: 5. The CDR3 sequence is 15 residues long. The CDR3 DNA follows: TGTGCCACCAGCAGAGATTGGACAGGGAGGACTGAAGCTTTCTTT. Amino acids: CATSRDWTGRTEAFF.

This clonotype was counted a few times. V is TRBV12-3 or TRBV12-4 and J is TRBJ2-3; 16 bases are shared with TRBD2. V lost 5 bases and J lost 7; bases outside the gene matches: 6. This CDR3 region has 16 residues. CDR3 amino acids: CASSPGTSGGAYTQYF. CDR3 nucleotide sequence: TGTGCCAGCAGTCCCGGGACTAGCGGGGGGGCGTATACGCAGTATTTT.

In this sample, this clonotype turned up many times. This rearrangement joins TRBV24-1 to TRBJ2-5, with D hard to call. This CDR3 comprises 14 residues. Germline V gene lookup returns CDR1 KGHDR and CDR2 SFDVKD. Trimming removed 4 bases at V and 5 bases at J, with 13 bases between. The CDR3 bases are TGTGCCACCAGTGAACGTGACATGGGGGAGACCCAGTACTTC. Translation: CATSERDMGETQYF.

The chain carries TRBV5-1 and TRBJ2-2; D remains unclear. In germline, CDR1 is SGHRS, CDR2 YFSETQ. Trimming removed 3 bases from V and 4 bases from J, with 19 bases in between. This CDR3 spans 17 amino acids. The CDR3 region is CASSSPDDTIPTGELFF. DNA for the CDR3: TGCGCCAGCAGCTCGCCTGACGACACTATCCCCACCGGGGAGCTGTTTTTT. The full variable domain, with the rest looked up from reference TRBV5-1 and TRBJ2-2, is KAGVTQTPRYLIKTRGQQVTLSCSPISGHRSVSWYQQTPGQGLQFLFEYFSETQRNKGNFPGRFSGRQFSNSRSEMNVSTLELGDSALYLCASSSPDDTIPTGELFFGEGSRLTVL.

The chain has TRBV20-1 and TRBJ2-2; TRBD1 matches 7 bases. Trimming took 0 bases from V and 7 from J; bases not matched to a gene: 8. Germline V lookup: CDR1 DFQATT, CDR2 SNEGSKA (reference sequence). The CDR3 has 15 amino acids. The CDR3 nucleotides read TGCAGTGCTAGAGATGAGGGGGCTCTGATCGGGGAGCTGTTTTTT. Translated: CSARDEGALIGELFF.

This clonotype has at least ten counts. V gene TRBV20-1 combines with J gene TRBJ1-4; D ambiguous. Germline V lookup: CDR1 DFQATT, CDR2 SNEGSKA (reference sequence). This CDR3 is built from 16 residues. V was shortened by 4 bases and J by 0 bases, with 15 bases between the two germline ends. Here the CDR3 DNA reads TGCAGTGCTAAGGATTGGAGGAGTGCAACTAATGAAAAACTGTTTTTT. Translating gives CSAKDWRSATNEKLFF.

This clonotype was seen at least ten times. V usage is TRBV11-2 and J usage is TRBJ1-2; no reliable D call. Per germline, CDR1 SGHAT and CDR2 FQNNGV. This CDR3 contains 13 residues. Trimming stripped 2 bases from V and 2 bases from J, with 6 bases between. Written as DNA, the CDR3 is TGTGCCAGCAGCTTACCCCAGAACTATGGCTACACCTTC. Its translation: CASSLPQNYGYTF.

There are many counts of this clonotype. In DNA, the CDR3 is TGTGCCAGCAGCCGGGGACAGCAAGAGACCCAGTACTTC. It is translated as CASSRGQQETQYF. The chain joins TRBV7-2 to TRBJ2-5; 7 bases are shared with TRBD1. The CDR3 extends over 13 amino acids. V gave up 5 bases and J gave up 2 bases; unmatched junction bases: 2. Germline V gene data show CDR1 as SGHTA and CDR2 as FQGNSA.

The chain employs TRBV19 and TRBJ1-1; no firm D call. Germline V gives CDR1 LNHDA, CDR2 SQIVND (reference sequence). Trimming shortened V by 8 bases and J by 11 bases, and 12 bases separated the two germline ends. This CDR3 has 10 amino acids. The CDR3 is CASGSSAAFF. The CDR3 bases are TGTGCCAGTGGGTCCTCAGCGGCTTTCTTT.

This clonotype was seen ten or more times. The CDR3 region is CASSGDARAGEQYF. Written as DNA, the CDR3 is TGTGCCAGCAGCGGCGACGCTAGGGCCGGGGAGCAGTACTTC. This chain links TRBV7-9 with TRBJ2-7; D is undetermined. The CDR3 covers 14 residues. Germline V gene lookup returns CDR1 SEHNR and CDR2 FQNEAQ (reference sequence). Trimming cost V 5 bases and J 7 bases, with 18 bases left between them.

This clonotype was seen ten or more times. The CDR3 coding sequence is TGTGCCAGCAGTCCTCCAGGGGTGGGGGAGACCCAGTACTTC. It encodes CASSPPGVGETQYF. This rearrangement joins TRBV12-3 or TRBV12-4 to TRBJ2-5; weak D call: TRBD1 (6 bases). The CDR3 is made up of 14 amino acids. The V end was cut by 5 bases, the J end by 5 bases, with 15 bases between.

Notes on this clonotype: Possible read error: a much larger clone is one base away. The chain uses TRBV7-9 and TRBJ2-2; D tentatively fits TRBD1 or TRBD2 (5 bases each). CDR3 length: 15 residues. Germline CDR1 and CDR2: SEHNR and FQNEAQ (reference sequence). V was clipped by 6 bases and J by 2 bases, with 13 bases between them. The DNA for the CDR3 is TGTGCCAGCAGGCACGGGGCGCTCAACACCGGGGAGCTGTTTTTT. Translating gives CASRHGALNTGELFF.

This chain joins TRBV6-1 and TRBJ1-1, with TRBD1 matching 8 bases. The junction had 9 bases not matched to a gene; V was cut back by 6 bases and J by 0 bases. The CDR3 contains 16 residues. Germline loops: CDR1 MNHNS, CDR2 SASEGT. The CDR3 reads CASSHPRTGMNTEAFF. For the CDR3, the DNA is TGTGCCAGCAGCCACCCCCGGACAGGGATGAACACTGAAGCTTTCTTT.

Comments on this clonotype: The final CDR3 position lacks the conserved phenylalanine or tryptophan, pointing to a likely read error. CDR3 loop: CASSLVAGHLDTQYS. The CDR3, as DNA: TGCGCCAGCAGCTTGGTTGCGGGGCATTTAGATACGCAGTATTCT. This chain joins TRBV5-1 and TRBJ2-3, with TRBD2 as a possible D gene (6 bases). Trimming left V 0 bases short and J 5 bases short, with 13 bases between. CDR1 is SGHRS, CDR2 YFSETQ, per germline. The CDR3 loop spans 15 amino acids.

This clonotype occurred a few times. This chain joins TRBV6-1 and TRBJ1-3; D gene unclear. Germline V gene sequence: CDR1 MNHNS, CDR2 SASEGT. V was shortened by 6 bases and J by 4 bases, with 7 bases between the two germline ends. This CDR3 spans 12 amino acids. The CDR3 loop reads CASSDTGNTIYF. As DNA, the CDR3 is TGTGCCAGCAGCGATACGGGAAACACCATATATTTT.

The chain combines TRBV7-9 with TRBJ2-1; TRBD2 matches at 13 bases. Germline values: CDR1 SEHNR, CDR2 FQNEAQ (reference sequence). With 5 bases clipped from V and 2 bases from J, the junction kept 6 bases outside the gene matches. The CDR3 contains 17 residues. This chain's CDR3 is CASSHGLAGAAYNEQFF. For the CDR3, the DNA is TGTGCCAGCAGCCATGGACTAGCGGGGGCCGCCTACAATGAGCAGTTCTTC. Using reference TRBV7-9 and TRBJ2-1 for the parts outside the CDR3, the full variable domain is DTGVSQNPRHKITKRGQNVTFRCDPISEHNRLYWYRQTLGQGPEFLTYFQNEAQLEKSRLLSDRFSAERPKGSFSTLEIQRTEQGDSAMYLCASSHGLAGAAYNEQFFGPGTRLTVL.

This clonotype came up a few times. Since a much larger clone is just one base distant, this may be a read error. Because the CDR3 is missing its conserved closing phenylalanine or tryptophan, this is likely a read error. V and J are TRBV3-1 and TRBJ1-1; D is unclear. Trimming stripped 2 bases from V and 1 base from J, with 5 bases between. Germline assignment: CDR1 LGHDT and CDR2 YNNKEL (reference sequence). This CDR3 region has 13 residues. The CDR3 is CASSQIENTEAFS. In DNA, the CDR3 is TGTGCCAGCAGCCAAATAGAGAACACTGAAGCTTTCTCT.

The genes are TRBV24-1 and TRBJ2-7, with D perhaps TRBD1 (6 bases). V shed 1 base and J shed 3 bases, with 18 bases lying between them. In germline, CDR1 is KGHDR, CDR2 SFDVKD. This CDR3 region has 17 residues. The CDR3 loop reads CATSDFSEGRGRYEQYF. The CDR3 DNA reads TGTGCCACCAGTGATTTTTCCGAAGGCAGGGGACGCTACGAGCAGTACTTC.

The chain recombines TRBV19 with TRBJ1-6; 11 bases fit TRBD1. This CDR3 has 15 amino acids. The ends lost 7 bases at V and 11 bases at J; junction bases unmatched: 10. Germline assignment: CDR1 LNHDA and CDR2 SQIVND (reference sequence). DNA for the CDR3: TGTGCCAGTAAGACCGGGACAGGGGGTTTTGCACCCCTCCACTTT. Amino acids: CASKTGTGGFAPLHF.

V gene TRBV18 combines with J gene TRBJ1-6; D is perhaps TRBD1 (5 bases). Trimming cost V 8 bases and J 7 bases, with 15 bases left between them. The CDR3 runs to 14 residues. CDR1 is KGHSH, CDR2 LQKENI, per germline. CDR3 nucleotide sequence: TGTGCCAGCGTATCAACCGGGGCCAATTCACCCCTCCACTTT. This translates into CASVSTGANSPLHF.

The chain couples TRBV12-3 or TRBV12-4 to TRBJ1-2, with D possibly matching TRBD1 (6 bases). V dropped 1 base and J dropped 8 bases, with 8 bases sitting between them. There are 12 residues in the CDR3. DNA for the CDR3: TGTGCCAGCAGTTTAGGACAGGAGGGCTACACCTTC. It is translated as CASSLGQEGYTF.

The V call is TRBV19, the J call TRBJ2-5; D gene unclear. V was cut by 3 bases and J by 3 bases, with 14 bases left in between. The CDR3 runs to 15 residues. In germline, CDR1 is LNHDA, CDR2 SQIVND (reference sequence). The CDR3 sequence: CASSIPCRKKETQYF. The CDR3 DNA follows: TGTGCCAGTAGTATTCCTTGCCGTAAAAAAGAGACCCAGTACTTC.

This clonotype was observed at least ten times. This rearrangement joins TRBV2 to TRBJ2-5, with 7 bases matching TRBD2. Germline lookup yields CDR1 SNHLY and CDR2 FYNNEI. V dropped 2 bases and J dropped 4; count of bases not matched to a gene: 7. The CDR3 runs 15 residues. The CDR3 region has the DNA TGTGCCAGCAGTGAAAGGAGACTAGCCACAGAGACCCAGTACTTC. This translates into CASSERRLATETQYF.

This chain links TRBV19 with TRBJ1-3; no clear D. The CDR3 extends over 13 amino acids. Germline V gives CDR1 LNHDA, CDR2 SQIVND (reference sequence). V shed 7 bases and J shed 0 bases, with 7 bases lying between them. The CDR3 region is CASMRNSGNTIYF. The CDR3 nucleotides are TGTGCCAGTATGCGGAACTCTGGAAACACCATATATTTT. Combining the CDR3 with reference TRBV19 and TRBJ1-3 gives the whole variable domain DGGITQSPKYLFRKEGQNVTLSCEQNLNHDAMYWYRQDPGQGLRLIYYSQIVNDFQKGDIAEGYSVSREKKESFPLTVTSAQKNPTAFYLCASMRNSGNTIYFGEGSWLTVV.

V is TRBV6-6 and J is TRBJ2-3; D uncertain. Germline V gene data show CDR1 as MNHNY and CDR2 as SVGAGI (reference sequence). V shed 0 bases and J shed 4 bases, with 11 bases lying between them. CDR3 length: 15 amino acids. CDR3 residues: CASSYSSGVPDTQYF. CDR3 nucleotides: TGTGCCAGCAGTTACTCTTCTGGAGTCCCAGATACGCAGTATTTT.

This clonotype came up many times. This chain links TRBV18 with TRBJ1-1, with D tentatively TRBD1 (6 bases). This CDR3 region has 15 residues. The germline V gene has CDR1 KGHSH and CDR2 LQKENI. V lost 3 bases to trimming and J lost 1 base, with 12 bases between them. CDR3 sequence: CASSPNRVGNTEAFF. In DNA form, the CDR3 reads TGTGCCAGCTCACCTAACAGGGTGGGGAACACTGAAGCTTTCTTT.

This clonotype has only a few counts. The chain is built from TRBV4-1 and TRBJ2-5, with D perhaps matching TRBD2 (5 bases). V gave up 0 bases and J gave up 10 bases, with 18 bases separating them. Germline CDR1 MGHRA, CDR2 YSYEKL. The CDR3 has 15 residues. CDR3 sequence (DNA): TGCGCCAGCAGCCAAGATAGCCCCCGGACGGGGAACCAGTACTTC. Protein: CASSQDSPRTGNQYF.

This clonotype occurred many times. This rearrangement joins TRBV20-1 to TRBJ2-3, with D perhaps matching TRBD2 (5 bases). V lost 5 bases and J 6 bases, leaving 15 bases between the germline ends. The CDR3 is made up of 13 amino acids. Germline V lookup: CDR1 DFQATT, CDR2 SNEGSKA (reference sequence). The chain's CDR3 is CSADPPSPDTQYF. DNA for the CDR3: TGCAGTGCTGATCCACCTAGCCCGGATACGCAGTATTTT.